This is a list of T cell receptor beta chains from one sample in a study of T-cell reconstitution after alpha-beta-depleted transplantation in children. TCRdb re-derived calls from the PCR reads in MiXCR, one entry per CDR3 protein. The sample yields fewer than 250,000 distinct CDR3 sequences, roughly 8.2% seen once. The sample in question was PBMCs, mostly from graft donor cells, obtained 180 days after TCRalphabeta/CD19-depleted stem cell transplant. These receptors were collected from a male patient aged 10 to 17 who had a stem cell transplant for acute lymphoblastic leukemia, so the T cells may come from the graft donor. The CDR3 runs from the conserved cysteine through the conserved F or W. D genes are given only for firm matches. Size is stated for part of the rows, as once, few or many counts, or as a class when the clone is expanded.

clone size: many
J gene: TRBJ1-6
V gene: TRBV3-1
D gene: NA
CDR3 protein: CASSPTARTPLHF
CDR3 DNA: TGTGCCAGCAGCCCGACTGCGAGAACGCCCCTCCACTTT

clone size: many
J gene: TRBJ2-7
V gene: TRBV14
D gene: NA
CDR3 protein: CASSPGLAEQYF
CDR3 DNA: TGTGCCAGCAGCCCCGGGCTAGCCGAGCAGTACTTC

clone size: many
J gene: TRBJ2-7
V gene: TRBV4-3
D gene: TRBD2
CDR3 protein: CASSQGAAGETYEQYF
CDR3 DNA: TGCGCCAGCAGCCAAGGGGCAGCGGGGGAGACTTACGAGCAGTACTTC

clone size: many
J gene: TRBJ2-3
V gene: TRBV12-3/TRBV12-4
D gene: TRBD2
CDR3 protein: CASTSSGGMADTQYF
CDR3 DNA: TGTGCCAGCACCTCTAGCGGGGGGATGGCAGATACGCAGTATTTT

clone size: many
J gene: TRBJ1-1
V gene: TRBV11-3
D gene: TRBD1
CDR3 protein: CASSLVGRTGFMNTEAFF
CDR3 DNA: TGTGCCAGCAGCTTAGTGGGGCGGACAGGTTTCATGAACACTGAAGCTTTCTTT

clone size: many
J gene: TRBJ2-7
V gene: TRBV29-1
D gene: NA
CDR3 protein: CSVAATADYEQYF
CDR3 DNA: TGCAGCGTTGCGGCGACAGCAGACTACGAGCAGTACTTC

clone size: many
J gene: TRBJ1-4
V gene: TRBV5-4
D gene: NA
CDR3 protein: CASSLGYEEKLFF
CDR3 DNA: TGTGCCAGCAGCTTGGGTTATGAGGAGAAACTGTTTTTT

clone size: many
J gene: TRBJ2-3
V gene: TRBV18
D gene: NA
CDR3 protein: CASSPKTGTSSTDTQYF
CDR3 DNA: TGTGCCAGCTCACCAAAGACAGGGACTTCTAGCACAGATACGCAGTATTTT

clone size: many
J gene: TRBJ1-1
V gene: TRBV11-2
D gene: TRBD1
CDR3 protein: CASSPTHRGPAFF
CDR3 DNA: TGTGCCAGCAGCCCGACTCACAGGGGCCCAGCTTTCTTT

clone size: many
J gene: TRBJ2-1
V gene: TRBV7-6
D gene: TRBD1
CDR3 protein: CASSSPGQYYNEQFF
CDR3 DNA: TGTGCCAGCAGCTCTCCGGGACAGTACTACAATGAGCAGTTCTTC

clone size: many
J gene: TRBJ2-7
V gene: TRBV5-1
D gene: TRBD1
CDR3 protein: CASSGGHTGGPHEQYF
CDR3 DNA: TGCGCCAGCAGCGGAGGCCATACAGGGGGTCCGCACGAGCAGTACTTC

clone size: many
J gene: TRBJ1-5
V gene: TRBV12-3/TRBV12-4
D gene: TRBD1
CDR3 protein: CASSSRTGLDQPQHF
CDR3 DNA: TGTGCCAGCAGTTCCCGGACAGGCCTGGATCAGCCCCAGCATTTT

clone size: many
J gene: TRBJ2-7
V gene: TRBV7-6
D gene: TRBD1
CDR3 protein: CASSWGQVNHYEQYF
CDR3 DNA: TGTGCCAGCAGCTGGGGACAGGTAAACCACTACGAGCAGTACTTC

clone size: many
J gene: TRBJ1-2
V gene: TRBV29-1
D gene: TRBD1
CDR3 protein: CSATQAGGYNYGYTF
CDR3 DNA: TGCAGCGCCACCCAGGCAGGGGGCTATAACTATGGCTACACCTTC

clone size: many
J gene: TRBJ1-2
V gene: TRBV20-1
D gene: NA
CDR3 protein: CSASSPKNYGYTF
CDR3 DNA: TGCAGTGCCTCGTCCCCGAAAAACTATGGCTACACCTTC

clone size: many
J gene: TRBJ2-2
V gene: TRBV6-1
D gene: NA
CDR3 protein: CASTVEGGSTGELFF
CDR3 DNA: TGTGCCAGCACCGTCGAAGGGGGGAGCACCGGGGAGCTGTTTTTT

clone size: many
J gene: TRBJ2-3
V gene: TRBV7-9
D gene: NA
CDR3 protein: CASSFTGNTDTQYF
CDR3 DNA: TGTGCCAGCAGCTTCACGGGAAACACAGATACGCAGTATTTT

clone size: few
J gene: TRBJ2-3
V gene: TRBV20-1
D gene: TRBD2
CDR3 protein: CSARARLAGVGRDTQYF
CDR3 DNA: TGCAGTGCTAGAGCCCGACTAGCGGGGGTCGGGAGAGATACGCAGTATTTT

clone size: many
J gene: TRBJ1-1
V gene: TRBV7-2
D gene: NA
CDR3 protein: CASSATAGAFFDAEAFF
CDR3 DNA: TGTGCCAGCAGCGCAACGGCGGGGGCCTTCTTTGACGCTGAAGCTTTCTTT

clone size: many
J gene: TRBJ1-5
V gene: TRBV24-1
D gene: TRBD1
CDR3 protein: CATSDSQGMGDQPQHF
CDR3 DNA: TGTGCCACCAGTGATTCACAGGGGATGGGGGATCAGCCCCAGCATTTT

clone size: NA
J gene: TRBJ2-1
V gene: TRBV19
D gene: NA
CDR3 protein: CASSRDPASYNEQFF
CDR3 DNA: TGTGCCAGTAGTAGAGACCCGGCCTCCTACAATGAGCAGTTCTTC

clone size: many
J gene: TRBJ2-7
V gene: TRBV7-6
D gene: NA
CDR3 protein: CASSPPNAGLKYEQYF
CDR3 DNA: TGTGCCAGCAGCCCTCCTAACGCAGGGTTGAAGTACGAGCAGTACTTC

clone size: many
J gene: TRBJ2-1
V gene: TRBV5-6
D gene: NA
CDR3 protein: CASSLRRSYNEQFF
CDR3 DNA: TGTGCCAGCAGCTTGAGGAGGTCCTACAATGAGCAGTTCTTC

clone size: many
J gene: TRBJ1-5
V gene: TRBV7-2
D gene: NA
CDR3 protein: CASSSDGRNQPQHF
CDR3 DNA: TGTGCCAGCAGCTCGGACGGGAGGAATCAGCCCCAGCATTTT

clone size: many
J gene: TRBJ1-1
V gene: TRBV6-5
D gene: TRBD1
CDR3 protein: CASSYSTGNPEAFF
CDR3 DNA: TGTGCCAGCAGTTACTCGACAGGGAACCCTGAAGCTTTCTTT

clone size: NA
J gene: TRBJ2-7
V gene: TRBV11-2
D gene: TRBD1
CDR3 protein: CASSLRGTGGIYEQYF
CDR3 DNA: TGTGCCAGCAGCTTGAGAGGGACAGGGGGCATCTACGAGCAGTACTTC